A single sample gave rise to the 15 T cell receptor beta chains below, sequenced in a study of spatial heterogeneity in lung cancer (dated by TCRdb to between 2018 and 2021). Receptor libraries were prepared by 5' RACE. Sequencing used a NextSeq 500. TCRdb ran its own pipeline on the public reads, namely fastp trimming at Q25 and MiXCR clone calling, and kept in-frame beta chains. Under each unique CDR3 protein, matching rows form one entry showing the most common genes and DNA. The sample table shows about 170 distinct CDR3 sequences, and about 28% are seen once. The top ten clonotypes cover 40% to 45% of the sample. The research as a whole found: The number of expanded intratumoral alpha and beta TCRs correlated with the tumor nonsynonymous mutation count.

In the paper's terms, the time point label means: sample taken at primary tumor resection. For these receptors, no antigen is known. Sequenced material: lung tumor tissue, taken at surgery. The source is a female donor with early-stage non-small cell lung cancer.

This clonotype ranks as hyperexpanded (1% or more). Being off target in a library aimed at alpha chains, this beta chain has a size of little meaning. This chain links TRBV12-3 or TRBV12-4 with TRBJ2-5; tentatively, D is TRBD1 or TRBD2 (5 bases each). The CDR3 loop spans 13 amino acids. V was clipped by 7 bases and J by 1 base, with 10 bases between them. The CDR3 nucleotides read TGTGCCAGCATCCTCGGGACCCAAGAGACCCAGTACTTC. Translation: CASILGTQETQYF.

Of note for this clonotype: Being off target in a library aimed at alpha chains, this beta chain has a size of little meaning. The CDR3 reads CASGLAGANEQFF. The CDR3, as DNA: TGCGCCAGCGGACTAGCGGGGGCCAATGAGCAGTTCTTC. The chain uses TRBV5-1 and TRBJ2-1; the match to TRBD2 covers 13 bases. Germline loops: CDR1 SGHRS, CDR2 YFSETQ. CDR3 length: 13 residues. V was clipped by 7 bases and J by 6 bases; unmatched bases: 1.

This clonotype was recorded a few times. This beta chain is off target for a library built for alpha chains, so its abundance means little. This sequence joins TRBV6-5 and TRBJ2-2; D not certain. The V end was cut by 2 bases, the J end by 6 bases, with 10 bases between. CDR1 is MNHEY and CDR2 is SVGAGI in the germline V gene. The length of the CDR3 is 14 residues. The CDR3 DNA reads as TGTGCCAGCAGTTACCAAAGGGCGGCCGGGGAGCTGTTTTTT. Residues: CASSYQRAAGELFF.

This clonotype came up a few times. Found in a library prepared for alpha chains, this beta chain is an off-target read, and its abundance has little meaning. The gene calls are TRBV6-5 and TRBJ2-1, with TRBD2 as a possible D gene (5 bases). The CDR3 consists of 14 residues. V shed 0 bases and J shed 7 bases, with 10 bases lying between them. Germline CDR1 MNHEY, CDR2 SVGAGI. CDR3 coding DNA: TGTGCCAGCAGTTACTCCCCTACGGGGAATGAGCAGTTCTTC. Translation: CASSYSPTGNEQFF.

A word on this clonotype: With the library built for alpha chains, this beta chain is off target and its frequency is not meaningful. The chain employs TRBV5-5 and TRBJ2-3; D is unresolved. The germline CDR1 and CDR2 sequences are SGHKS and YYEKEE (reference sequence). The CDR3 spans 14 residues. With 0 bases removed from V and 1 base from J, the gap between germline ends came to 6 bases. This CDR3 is CASSLDGGTDTQYF. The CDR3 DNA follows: TGTGCCAGCAGCTTGGACGGAGGCACAGATACGCAGTATTTT.

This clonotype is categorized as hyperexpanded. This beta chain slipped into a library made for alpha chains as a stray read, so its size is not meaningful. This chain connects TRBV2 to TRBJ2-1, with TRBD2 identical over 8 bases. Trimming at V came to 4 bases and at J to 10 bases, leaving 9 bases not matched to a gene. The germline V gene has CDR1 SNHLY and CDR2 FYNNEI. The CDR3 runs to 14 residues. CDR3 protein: CASSAEAGAKEQFF. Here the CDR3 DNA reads TGTGCCAGCAGTGCAGAAGCGGGGGCAAAGGAGCAGTTCTTC. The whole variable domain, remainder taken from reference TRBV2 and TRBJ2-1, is EPEVTQTPSHQVTQMGQEVILRCVPISNHLYFYWYRQILGQKVEFLVSFYNNEISEKSEIFDDQFSVERPDGSNFTLKIRSTKLEDSAMYFCASSAEAGAKEQFFGPGTRLTVL.

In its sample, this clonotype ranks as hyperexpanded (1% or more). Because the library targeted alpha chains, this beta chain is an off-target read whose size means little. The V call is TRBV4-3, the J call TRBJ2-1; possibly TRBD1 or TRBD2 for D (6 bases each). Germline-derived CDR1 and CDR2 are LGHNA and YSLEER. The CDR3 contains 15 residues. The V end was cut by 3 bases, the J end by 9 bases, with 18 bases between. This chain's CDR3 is CASSQAQRGVGEQFF. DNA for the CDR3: TGCGCCAGCAGCCAGGCCCAAAGGGGGGTTGGTGAGCAGTTCTTC.

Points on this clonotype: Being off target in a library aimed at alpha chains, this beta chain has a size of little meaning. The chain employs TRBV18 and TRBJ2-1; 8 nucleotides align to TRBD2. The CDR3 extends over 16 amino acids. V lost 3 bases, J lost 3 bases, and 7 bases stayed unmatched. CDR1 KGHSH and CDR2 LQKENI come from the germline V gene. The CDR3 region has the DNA TGTGCCAGCTCACCCCTGATGGCGGGGGGCTACAATGAGCAGTTCTTC. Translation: CASSPLMAGGYNEQFF.

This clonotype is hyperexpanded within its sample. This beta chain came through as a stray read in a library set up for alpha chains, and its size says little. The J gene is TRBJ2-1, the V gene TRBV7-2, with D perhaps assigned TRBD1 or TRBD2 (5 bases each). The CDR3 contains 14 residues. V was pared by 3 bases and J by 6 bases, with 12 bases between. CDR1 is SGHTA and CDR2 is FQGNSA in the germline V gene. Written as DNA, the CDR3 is TGTGCCAGCAGCTTTGGGGGAAGTTCCAATGAGCAGTTCTTC. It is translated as CASSFGGSSNEQFF.

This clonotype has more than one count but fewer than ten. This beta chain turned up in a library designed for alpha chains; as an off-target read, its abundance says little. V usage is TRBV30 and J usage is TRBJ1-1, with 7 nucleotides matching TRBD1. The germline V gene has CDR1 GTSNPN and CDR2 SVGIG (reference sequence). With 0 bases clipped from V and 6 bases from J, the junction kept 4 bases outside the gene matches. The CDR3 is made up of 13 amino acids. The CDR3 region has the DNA TGTGCCTGGAGTGTACAGGGGATGGCTGAAGCTTTCTTT. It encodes CAWSVQGMAEAFF.

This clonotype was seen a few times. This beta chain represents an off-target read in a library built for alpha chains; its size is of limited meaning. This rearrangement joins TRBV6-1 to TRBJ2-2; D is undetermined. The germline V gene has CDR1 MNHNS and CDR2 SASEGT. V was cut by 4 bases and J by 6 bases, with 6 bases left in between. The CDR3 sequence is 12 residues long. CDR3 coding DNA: TGTGCCAGCAGTGTGGCATCCGGGGAGCTGTTTTTT. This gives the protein CASSVASGELFF.

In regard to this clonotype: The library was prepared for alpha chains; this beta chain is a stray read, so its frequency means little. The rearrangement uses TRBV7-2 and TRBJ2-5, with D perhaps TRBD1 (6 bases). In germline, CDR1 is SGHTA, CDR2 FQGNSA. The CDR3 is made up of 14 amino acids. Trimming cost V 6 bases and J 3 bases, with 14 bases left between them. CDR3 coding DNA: TGTGCCAGCAGTCAAGGACAGATTAAAGAGACCCAGTACTTC. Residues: CASSQGQIKETQYF.

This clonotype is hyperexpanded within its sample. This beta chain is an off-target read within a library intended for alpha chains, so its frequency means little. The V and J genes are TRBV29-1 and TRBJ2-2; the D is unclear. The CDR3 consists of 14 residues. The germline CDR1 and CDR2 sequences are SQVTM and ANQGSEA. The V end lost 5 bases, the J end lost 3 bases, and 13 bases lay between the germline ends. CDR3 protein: CSVPDTLDTGELFF. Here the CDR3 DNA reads TGCAGCGTTCCGGATACTTTAGACACCGGGGAGCTGTTTTTT.

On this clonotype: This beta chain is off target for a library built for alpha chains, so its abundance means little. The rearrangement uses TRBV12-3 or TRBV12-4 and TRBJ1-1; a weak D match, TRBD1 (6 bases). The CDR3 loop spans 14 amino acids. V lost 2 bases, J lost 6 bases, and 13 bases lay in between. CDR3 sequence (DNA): TGTGCCAGCAGTTTATGGGGGGGCATCGCTGAAGCTTTCTTT. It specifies CASSLWGGIAEAFF.

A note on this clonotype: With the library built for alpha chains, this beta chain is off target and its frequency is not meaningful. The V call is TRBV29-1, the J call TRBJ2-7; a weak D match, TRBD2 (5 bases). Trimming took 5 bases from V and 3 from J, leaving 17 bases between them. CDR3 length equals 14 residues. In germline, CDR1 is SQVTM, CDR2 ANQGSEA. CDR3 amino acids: CSVSGHPRGYEQYF. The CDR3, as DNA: TGCAGCGTTTCGGGCCATCCCCGGGGCTACGAGCAGTACTTC.